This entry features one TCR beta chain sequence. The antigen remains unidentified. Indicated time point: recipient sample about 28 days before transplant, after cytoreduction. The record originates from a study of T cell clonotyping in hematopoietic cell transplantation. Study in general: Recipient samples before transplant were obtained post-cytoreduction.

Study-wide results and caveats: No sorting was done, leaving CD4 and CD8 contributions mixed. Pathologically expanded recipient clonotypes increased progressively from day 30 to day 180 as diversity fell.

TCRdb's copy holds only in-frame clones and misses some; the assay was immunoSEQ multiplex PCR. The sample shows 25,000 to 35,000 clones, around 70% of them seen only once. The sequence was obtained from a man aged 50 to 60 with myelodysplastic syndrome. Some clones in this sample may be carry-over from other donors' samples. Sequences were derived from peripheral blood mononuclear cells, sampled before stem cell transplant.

The DNA for the CDR3 is TGCGCCAGCAGGGGTCAGGGGCTCACGTCACCCCTCCACTTT. It specifies CASRGQGLTSPLHF. The rearrangement links TRBV4-3 to TRBJ1-6; D is possibly TRBD1 (6 bases). This CDR3 region has 14 residues. Germline CDR1 is LGHNA and CDR2 is YSLEER. Trimming cost V 6 bases and J 10 bases, with 16 bases left between them.